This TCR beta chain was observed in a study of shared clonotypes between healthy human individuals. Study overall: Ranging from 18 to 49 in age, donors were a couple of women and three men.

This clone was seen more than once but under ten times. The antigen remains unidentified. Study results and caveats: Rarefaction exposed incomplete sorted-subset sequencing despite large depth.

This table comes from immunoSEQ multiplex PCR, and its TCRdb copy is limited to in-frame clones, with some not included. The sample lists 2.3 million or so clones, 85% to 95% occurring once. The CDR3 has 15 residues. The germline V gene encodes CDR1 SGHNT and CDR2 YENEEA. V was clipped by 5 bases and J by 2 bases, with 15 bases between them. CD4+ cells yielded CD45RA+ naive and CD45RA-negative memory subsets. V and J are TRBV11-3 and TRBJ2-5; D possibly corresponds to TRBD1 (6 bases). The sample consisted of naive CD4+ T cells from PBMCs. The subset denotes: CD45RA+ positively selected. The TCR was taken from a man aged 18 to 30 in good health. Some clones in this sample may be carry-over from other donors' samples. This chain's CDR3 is CASSLGGQPQETQYF. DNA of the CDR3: TGTGCCAGCAGCCTTGGTGGACAGCCTCAAGAGACCCAGTACTTC.